The clone carrying this T cell receptor beta chain was found a few times. This record belongs to a study of patients and donors after allogeneic stem cell transplantation. TCRdb analysed the RT-PCR reads with MiXCR anew, one entry per CDR3 protein. The repertoire holds some 960,000 distinct CDR3 sequences, with approximately 19% as singletons. The CDR3 loop spans 14 amino acids. V was clipped by 6 bases and J by 3 bases, with 18 bases between them. Germline V CDR1 and CDR2: DFQATT, SNEGSKA (reference sequence). The sequenced sample was blood, either unsorted or a sorted T cell fraction (not recorded which). The V call is TRBV20-1, the J call TRBJ2-7; tentatively, D is TRBD1 or TRBD2 (5 bases each). This TCR was sampled from a human donor who was either an allogeneic HSCT recipient or a stem cell or donor lymphocyte infusion donor (not recorded which). It is not recorded whose cells these are; they may come from a transplant donor. Written as DNA, the CDR3 is TGCAGTGCAACCCGGGGAAGGGGTAACTACGAGCAGTACTTC. Encoded protein: CSATRGRGNYEQYF.